This T cell receptor (beta chain) was found in a study of beta chain features in type 1 diabetes. Expressed TCRB transcripts were sequenced because the entire RNA isolate underwent reverse transcription. The data were produced by immunoSEQ multiplex PCR, yet TCRdb's version contains in-frame clones alone and is incomplete. The data show some 270,000 clones, about 14% seen once. This clone was seen more than once but under ten times. Sequencing was performed on naive CD4+ T cells from blood. The sequence came from a middle-aged woman in good health.

CDR3 sequence reads: CASSPDRGHGYTF. For the CDR3, the DNA is TGCGCCAGCAGCCCGGACAGGGGACATGGCTACACCTTC. The chain has TRBV5-1 and TRBJ1-2; 9 nucleotides align to TRBD1. The germline V gene has CDR1 SGHRS and CDR2 YFSETQ. The CDR3 contains 13 residues. The V segment lost 4 bases and the J segment 6 bases; nucleotides outside the gene matches: 4.